These T cell receptor beta chains were read from a single sample in a study of T cell responses to AZD1222 COVID-19 vaccine. TCRdb's table, derived via immunoSEQ multiplex PCR, lists solely in-frame clones and lacks some. The sample has about 110,000 clones; nearly 90% are singletons. The sample in question was peripheral blood, obtained on day 0 of AZD1222 vaccination. These receptors all stem from an adult in good health. The CDR3 runs from the conserved cysteine through the conserved F or W. D genes are given only for firm matches. The size entry is marked missing in some rows and otherwise reads once, few, many or a size class.

>TRBJ2-1|16|TRBD2|TRBV7-8|.
CASSASLAGEDNEQFF
>TRBJ2-1|14|TRBD1|TRBV24-1|.
CATSAWTGVGEQFF
>TRBJ2-7|14|TRBD1|TRBV4-3|.
CASSPQTGPYEQYF
>TRBJ2-3|12|.|TRBV12-3/TRBV12-4|.
CASSLKGHTQYF
>TRBJ2-2|16|TRBD1|TRBV5-1|.
CASSLGQGANTGELFF
>TRBJ1-5|16|.|TRBV7-9|once
CASSLNPAQGNQPQHF
>TRBJ2-3|15|.|TRBV3-1/TRBV3-2|.
CASSQGGGSGGTQYF
>TRBJ1-4|16|TRBD1|TRBV7-2|.
CASSPRDRKPHEKLFF
>TRBJ1-5|15|.|TRBV15|.
CATSRVVQAAGPQHF
>TRBJ1-2|12|.|TRBV11-3|.
CASSLGSYGYTF
>TRBJ2-7|12|.|TRBV3-1/TRBV3-2|.
CASSQAGNEQYF
>TRBJ1-2|13|TRBD1|TRBV6-1|.
CASSETGGYGYTF
>TRBJ2-2|14|.|TRBV19|.
CASSIVQGTGELFF
>TRBJ2-7|14|.|TRBV11-2|.
CASSLDGQPYEQYF
>TRBJ2-5|11|.|TRBV11-2|.
CASSRGETQYF
>TRBJ2-1|13|.|TRBV3-1/TRBV3-2|.
CASSQASSNEQFF